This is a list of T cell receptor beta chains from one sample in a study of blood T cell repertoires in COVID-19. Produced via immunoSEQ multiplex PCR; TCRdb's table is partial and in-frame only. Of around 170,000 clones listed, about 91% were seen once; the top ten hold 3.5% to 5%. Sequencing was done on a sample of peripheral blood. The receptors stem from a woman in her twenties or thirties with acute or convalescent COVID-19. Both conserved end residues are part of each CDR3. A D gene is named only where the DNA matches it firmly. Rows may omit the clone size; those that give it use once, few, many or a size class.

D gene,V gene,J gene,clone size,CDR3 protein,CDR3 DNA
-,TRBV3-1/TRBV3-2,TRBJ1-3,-,CASSHRTLNTIYF,TGTGCCAGCAGCCATAGGACACTTAACACCATATATTTT
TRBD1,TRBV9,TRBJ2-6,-,CASSAKIQGAGANVLTF,TGTGCCAGCAGCGCCAAAATACAGGGGGCTGGGGCCAACGTCCTGACTTTC
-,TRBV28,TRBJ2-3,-,CASSRSSTGRDTQYF,TGTGCCAGCAGTCGATCTAGCACCGGTAGAGATACGCAGTATTTT
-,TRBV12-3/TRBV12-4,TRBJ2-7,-,CASSPGGGEQYF,TGTGCCAGCAGTCCCGGGGGTGGGGAGCAGTACTTC
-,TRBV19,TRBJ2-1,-,CASSISASSYNEQFF,TGTGCCAGTAGTATAAGCGCGAGCTCCTACAATGAGCAGTTCTTC
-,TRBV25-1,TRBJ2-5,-,CASSLRWTEETQYF,TGTGCCAGCAGTCTCCGGTGGACAGAAGAGACCCAGTACTTC
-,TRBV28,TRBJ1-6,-,CASSSGPYNSPLHF,TGTGCCAGCAGCTCAGGCCCCTATAATTCACCCCTCCACTTT
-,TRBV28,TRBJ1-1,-,CASRGGFDTEAFF,TGTGCCAGCAGAGGGGGTTTCGACACTGAAGCTTTCTTT
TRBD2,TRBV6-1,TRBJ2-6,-,CASSGGRSSGANVLTF,TGTGCCAGCAGTGGCGGGAGGTCCTCTGGGGCCAACGTCCTGACTTTC
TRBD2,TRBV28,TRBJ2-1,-,CASSLPRDYYNEQFF,TGTGCCAGCAGTTTGCCCCGGGACTATTACAATGAGCAGTTCTTC
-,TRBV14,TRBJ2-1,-,CASSHPPTPYNEQFF,TGTGCCAGCAGCCACCCACCAACTCCCTACAATGAGCAGTTCTTC
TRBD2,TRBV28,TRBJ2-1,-,CASSQAGGSGNEQFF,TGTGCCAGCAGCCAAGCGGGAGGGAGTGGCAATGAGCAGTTCTTC
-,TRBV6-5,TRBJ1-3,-,CASSYTLTENTIYF,TGTGCCAGCAGTTACACCCTTACAGAAAACACCATATATTTT
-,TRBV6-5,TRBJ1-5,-,CASSLQGTEPQHF,TGTGCCAGCAGCTTACAGGGTACGGAGCCCCAGCATTTT
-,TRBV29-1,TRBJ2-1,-,CSVGGGANEQFF,TGCAGCGTTGGGGGGGGCGCCAATGAGCAGTTCTTC
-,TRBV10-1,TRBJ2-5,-,CASSEYRDGTQYF,TGCGCCAGCAGTGAGTACAGGGACGGGACCCAGTACTTC
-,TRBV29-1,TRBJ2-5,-,CSVSPLETQYF,TGCAGCGTTTCCCCCCTGGAGACCCAGTACTTC
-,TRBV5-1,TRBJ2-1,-,CARGRGSYNEQFF,TGCGCCAGGGGCCGGGGGTCTTACAATGAGCAGTTCTTC
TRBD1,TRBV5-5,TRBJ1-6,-,CASSQQGANSPLHF,TGTGCCAGCAGCCAACAGGGGGCCAATTCACCCCTCCACTTT
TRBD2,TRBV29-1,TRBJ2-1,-,CSVGPTSGFYNEQFF,TGCAGCGTTGGCCCGACTAGCGGGTTTTACAATGAGCAGTTCTTC
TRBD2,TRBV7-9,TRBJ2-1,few,CASSLDTSGMSYNEQFF,TGTGCCAGCAGCTTAGACACTAGCGGGATGTCCTACAATGAGCAGTTCTTC
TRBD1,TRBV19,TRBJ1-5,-,CASQQDTGAKNF,TGTGCCAGCCAGCAGGACACAGGGGCTAAAAATTTT
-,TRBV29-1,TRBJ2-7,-,CSVLPPPYEQYF,TGCAGCGTCCTACCCCCCCCCTACGAGCAGTACTTC
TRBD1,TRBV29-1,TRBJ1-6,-,CSVADRGNESPLHF,TGCAGCGTGGCGGACAGGGGGAACGAATCACCCCTCCACTTT
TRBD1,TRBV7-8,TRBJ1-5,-,CASSLASGTDTNQPQHF,TGTGCCAGCAGCTTAGCTAGCGGGACAGACACTAATCAGCCCCAGCATTTT
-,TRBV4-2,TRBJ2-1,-,CASSHGTSTYNEQFF,TGTGCCAGCAGCCATGGGACTTCGACCTACAATGAGCAGTTCTTC
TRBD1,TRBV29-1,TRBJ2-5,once,CSVEGAGGETQYF,TGCAGCGTTGAAGGGGCAGGGGGAGAGACCCAGTACTTC
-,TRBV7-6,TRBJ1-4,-,CASSPTGSNEKLFF,TGTGCCAGCAGCCCGACAGGTTCTAATGAAAAACTGTTTTTT
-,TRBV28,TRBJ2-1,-,CASSFLPNEQFF,TGTGCCAGCAGTTTTCTCCCCAATGAGCAGTTCTTC
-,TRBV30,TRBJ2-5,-,CAWSELDSIFEETQYF,TGTGCCTGGAGTGAACTGGACTCTATCTTTGAAGAGACCCAGTACTTC
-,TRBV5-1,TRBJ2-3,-,CASSLGGYSDTQYF,TGCGCCAGCAGCTTGGGCGGGTACTCAGATACGCAGTATTTT
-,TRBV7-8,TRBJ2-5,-,CASSLARRPIHF,TGTGCCAGCAGCTTAGCTCGGCGGCCGATACACTTC
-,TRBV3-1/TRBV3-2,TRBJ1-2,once,CASSQERAPIYTF,TGTGCCAGCAGCCAAGAGAGGGCACCAATTTACACCTTC
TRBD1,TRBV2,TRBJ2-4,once,CARAYEGAENIQYF,TGTGCCAGGGCCTATGAGGGGGCAGAAAACATTCAGTACTTC
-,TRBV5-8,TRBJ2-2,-,CASSTIAGNTGELFF,TGTGCCAGCAGCACAATCGCGGGGAACACCGGGGAGCTGTTTTTT
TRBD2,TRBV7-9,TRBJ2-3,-,CASSRRFGLADSTDTQYF,TGTGCCAGCAGCAGGAGGTTTGGACTAGCGGACTCCACAGATACGCAGTATTTT
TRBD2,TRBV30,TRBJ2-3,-,CAWSVLRTSGNTDTQYF,TGTGCCTGGAGTGTATTGAGGACTAGCGGCAACACAGATACGCAGTATTTT
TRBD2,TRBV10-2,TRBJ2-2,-,CASSGGLADTGELFF,TGCGCCAGCAGTGGCGGACTAGCCGACACCGGGGAGCTGTTTTTT
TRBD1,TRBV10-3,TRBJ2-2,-,CAIRDRGPGELFF,TGTGCCATCCGGGACAGGGGACCCGGGGAGCTGTTTTTT
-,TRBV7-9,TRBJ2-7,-,CASSPPPGSGPYEQYF,TGTGCCAGCAGCCCCCCGCCCGGCAGCGGGCCTTACGAGCAGTACTTC
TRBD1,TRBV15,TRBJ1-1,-,CATSGDRGWTEAFF,TGTGCCACCAGCGGAGACAGGGGGTGGACTGAAGCTTTCTTT
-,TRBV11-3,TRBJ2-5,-,CASSKGGETQYF,TGTGCCAGCAGCAAAGGAGGAGAGACCCAGTACTTC
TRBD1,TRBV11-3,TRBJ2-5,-,CASSFSGTGEETQYF,TGTGCCAGCAGCTTCTCTGGGACAGGAGAAGAGACCCAGTACTTC
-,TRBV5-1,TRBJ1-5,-,CASSPGLSDQPQHF,TGCGCCAGCAGCCCGGGGTTATCGGATCAGCCCCAGCATTTT
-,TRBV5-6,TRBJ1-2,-,CASTTGQTYTF,TGTGCCAGCACCACCGGACAGACCTACACCTTC